This TCR beta chain was identified in a study of human T cells and chemical hapten exposure. Study-level background: The variation in per-sample TCR yields arose mainly from small differences in pooled library volumes.

The CDR3 extends over 15 amino acids. The ends were cut back, 1 base at V and 0 bases at J, with 7 bases in the middle. Many counts were recorded for this clonotype. Individual cDNA molecules each carried unique molecular identifiers attached by the library. Each CDR3 protein is one row after TCRdb ran MiXCR on the RACE reads. The sample has more than 95,000 distinct CDR3 sequences; around an eighth are singletons. The time point is: patch test 1, 2 weeks after DPC sensitization. As to treatment: therapeutic diphenylcyclopropenone sensitization with weekly scalp DPC. Those who donated were patients with alopecia, 18 to 70 years of age, and suitable for DPC.

This sequence originates from a woman aged 45 to 65 with alopecia areata. Some clones in this sample may be carry-over from other donors' samples. The rearrangement links TRBV12-3 or TRBV12-4 to TRBJ1-3, with D unresolved. Sequenced material: whole blood, taken in connection with sensitization to the hapten diphenylcyclopropenone (DPC). CDR3 residues: CASSLGTASGNTIYF. CDR3 nucleotide sequence: TGTGCCAGCAGTTTAGGCACCGCCTCTGGAAACACCATATATTTT.